The entry that follows covers one TCR beta chain sequence. As yet, its antigen is unknown. A read error is likely, as this CDR3 ends without the conserved phenylalanine or tryptophan. The data stem from a study of molecular identifiers for immune sequencing clone quantification. General observations from the study: Clonotypes topping 20 RNA copies carried over 98% of effector molecules but under 1% of naive ones. Detecting spiked Jurkat TCR RNA from one cell among roughly 1 million naive cells was reportedly possible.

Previously described methods and listed TCR primers were employed for the bulk TCR libraries. TCRdb processed the PCR reads anew with MiXCR; each CDR3 protein has one entry. The sample holds about 100,000 distinct CDR3 sequences, roughly a third seen once. CDR1 is SEHNR, CDR2 FQNEAQ, per germline (reference sequence). This CDR3 region has 12 residues. Trimming removed 4 bases from V and 10 bases from J, with 8 bases in between. The clonotype was recovered from a human donor in good health. Some libraries in this study had Jurkat cell RNA spiked in. The chain combines TRBV7-9 with TRBJ1-6; D gene ambiguous. The sequenced material came from naive CD8+ T cells from blood, with Jurkat cell RNA spiked in. The subset: FACS-sorted CD8+CD4-CCR7+CD45RA+ naive T cells. CDR3 coding DNA: TGTGCCAGCAGCTACGCTTCATCACCCCTCCACATT. This encodes CASSYASSPLHI.